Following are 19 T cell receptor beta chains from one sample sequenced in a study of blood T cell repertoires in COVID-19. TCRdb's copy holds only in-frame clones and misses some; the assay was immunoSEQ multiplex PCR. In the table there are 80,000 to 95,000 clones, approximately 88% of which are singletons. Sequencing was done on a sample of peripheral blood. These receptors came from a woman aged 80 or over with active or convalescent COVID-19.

This CDR3 reads CASREAGRAEQFF. In DNA form, the CDR3 reads TGTGCCAGCAGGGAGGCAGGGAGGGCTGAGCAGTTCTTC. This chain uses TRBV28 with TRBJ2-1; 7 bases match TRBD2. The V segment lost 6 bases and the J segment 9 bases; nucleotides outside the gene matches: 8. From germline, CDR1 is MDHEN and CDR2 SYDVKM. The CDR3 is made up of 13 amino acids.

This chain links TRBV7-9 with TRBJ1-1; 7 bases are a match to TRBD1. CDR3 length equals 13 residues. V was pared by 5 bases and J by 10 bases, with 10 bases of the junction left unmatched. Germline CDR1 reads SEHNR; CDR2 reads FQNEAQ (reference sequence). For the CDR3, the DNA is TGTGCCAGCAGCCAAACAGGGGTTGGTGTAGCTTTCTTT. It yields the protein CASSQTGVGVAFF.

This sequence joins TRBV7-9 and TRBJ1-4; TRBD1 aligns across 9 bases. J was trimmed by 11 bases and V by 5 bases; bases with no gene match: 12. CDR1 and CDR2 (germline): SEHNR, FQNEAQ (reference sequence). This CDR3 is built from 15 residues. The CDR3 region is CASSQSPGTGSKLFF. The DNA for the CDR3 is TGTGCCAGCAGCCAAAGTCCCGGGACAGGGTCGAAACTGTTTTTT.

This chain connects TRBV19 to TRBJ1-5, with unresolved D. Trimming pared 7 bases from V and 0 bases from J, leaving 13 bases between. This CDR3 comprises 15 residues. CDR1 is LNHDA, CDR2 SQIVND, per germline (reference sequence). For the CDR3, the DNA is TGTGCCAGTAAAAGACCAGGCAATAGCAATCAGCCCCAGCATTTT. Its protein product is CASKRPGNSNQPQHF.

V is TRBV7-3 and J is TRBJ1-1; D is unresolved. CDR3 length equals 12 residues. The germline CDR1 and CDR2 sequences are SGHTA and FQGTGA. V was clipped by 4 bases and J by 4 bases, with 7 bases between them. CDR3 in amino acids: CASSSTGTEAFF. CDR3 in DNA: TGTGCCAGCAGCTCGACGGGCACTGAAGCTTTCTTT.

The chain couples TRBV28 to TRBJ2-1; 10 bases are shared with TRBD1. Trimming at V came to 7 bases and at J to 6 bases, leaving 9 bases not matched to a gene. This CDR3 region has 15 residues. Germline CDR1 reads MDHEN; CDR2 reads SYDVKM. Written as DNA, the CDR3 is TGTGCCAGCACCCCCGGGGACAGGGGTTTCAATGAGCAGTTCTTC. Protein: CASTPGDRGFNEQFF.

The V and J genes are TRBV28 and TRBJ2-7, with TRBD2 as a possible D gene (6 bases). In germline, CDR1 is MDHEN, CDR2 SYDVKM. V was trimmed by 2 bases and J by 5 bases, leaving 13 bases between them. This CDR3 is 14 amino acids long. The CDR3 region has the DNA TGTGCCAGCAGTTTACCGGGACTCCGAGACGAGCAGTACTTC. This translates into CASSLPGLRDEQYF.

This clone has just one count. The CDR3 here is CASSQGPAPTHEQYF. The CDR3 DNA reads as TGTGCCAGCAGCCAAGGTCCCGCTCCTACGCACGAGCAGTACTTC. The chain uses TRBV3-1 (or the pseudogene TRBV3-2) and TRBJ2-7; no definite D call. The CDR3 contains 15 residues. Germline values: CDR1 LGHDT, CDR2 YNNKEL (reference sequence). Between the trimmed V and J ends, which lost 1 base and 5 bases, there was a span of 15 bases.

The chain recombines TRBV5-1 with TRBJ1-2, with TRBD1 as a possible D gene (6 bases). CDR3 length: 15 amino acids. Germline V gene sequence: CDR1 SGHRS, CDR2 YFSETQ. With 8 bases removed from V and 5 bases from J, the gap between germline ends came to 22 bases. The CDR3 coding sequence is TGCGCCAGTTTAGCCCAGCCTGGACAGCCTTATGGCTACACCTTC. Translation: CASLAQPGQPYGYTF.

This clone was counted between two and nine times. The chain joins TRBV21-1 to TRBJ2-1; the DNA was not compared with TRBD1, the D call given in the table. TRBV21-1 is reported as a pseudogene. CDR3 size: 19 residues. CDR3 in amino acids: CASSIPTGQGHFSYNEQFF. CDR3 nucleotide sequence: TGTGCCAGCAGCATCCCGACGGGACAGGGACATTTCTCCTACAATGAGCAGTTCTTC.

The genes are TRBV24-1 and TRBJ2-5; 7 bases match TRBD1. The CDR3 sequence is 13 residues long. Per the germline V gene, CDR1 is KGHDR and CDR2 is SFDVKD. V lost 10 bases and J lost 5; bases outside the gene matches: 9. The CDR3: CATAPPTGETQYF. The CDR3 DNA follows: TGTGCCACGGCCCCCCCGACAGGGGAGACCCAGTACTTC.

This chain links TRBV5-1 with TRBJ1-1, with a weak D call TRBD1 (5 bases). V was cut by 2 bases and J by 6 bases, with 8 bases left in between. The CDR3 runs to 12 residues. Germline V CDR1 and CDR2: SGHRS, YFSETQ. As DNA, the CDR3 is TGCGCCAGCAGCTTAACAGGCTCTGAAGCTTTCTTT. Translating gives CASSLTGSEAFF.

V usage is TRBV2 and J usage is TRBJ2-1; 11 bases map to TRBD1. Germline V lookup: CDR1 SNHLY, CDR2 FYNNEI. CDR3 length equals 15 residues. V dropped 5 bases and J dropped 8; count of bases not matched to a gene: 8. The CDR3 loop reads CASSLGQGVPHEQFF. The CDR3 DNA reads TGTGCCAGCAGTTTGGGACAGGGGGTCCCCCATGAGCAGTTCTTC. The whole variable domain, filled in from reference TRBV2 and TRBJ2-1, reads EPEVTQTPSHQVTQMGQEVILRCVPISNHLYFYWYRQILGQKVEFLVSFYNNEISEKSEIFDDQFSVERPDGSNFTLKIRSTKLEDSAMYFCASSLGQGVPHEQFFGPGTRLTVL.

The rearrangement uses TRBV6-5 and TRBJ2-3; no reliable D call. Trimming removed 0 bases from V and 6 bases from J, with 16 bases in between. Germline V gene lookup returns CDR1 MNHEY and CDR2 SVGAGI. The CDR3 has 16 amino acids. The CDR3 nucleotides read TGTGCCAGCAGTTACTCGACTTCCAAGCTTAGGGATACGCAGTATTTT. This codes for CASSYSTSKLRDTQYF.

DNA of the CDR3: TGTGCCAGCAGCTTAGTTCGGCCAGCGAAGCAGTACTTC. Translated: CASSLVRPAKQYF. This chain joins TRBV7-2 and TRBJ2-7; D ambiguous. CDR1 is SGHTA and CDR2 is FQGNSA in the germline V gene. Deletions cut 1 base from V and 8 bases from J, with 12 bases between. This CDR3 has 13 amino acids.

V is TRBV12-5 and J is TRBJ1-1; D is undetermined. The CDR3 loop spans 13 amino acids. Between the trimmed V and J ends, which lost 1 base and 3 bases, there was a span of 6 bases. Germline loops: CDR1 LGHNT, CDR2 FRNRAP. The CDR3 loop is CASGLARDTEAFF. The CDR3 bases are TGTGCTAGTGGTTTGGCCCGAGACACTGAAGCTTTCTTT.

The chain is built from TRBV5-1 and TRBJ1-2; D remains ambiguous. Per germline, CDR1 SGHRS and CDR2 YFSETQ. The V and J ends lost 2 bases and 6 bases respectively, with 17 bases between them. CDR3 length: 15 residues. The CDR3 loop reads CASSLYLGNMDGYTF. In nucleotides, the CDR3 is TGCGCCAGCAGCTTATATCTCGGGAATATGGATGGCTACACCTTC.

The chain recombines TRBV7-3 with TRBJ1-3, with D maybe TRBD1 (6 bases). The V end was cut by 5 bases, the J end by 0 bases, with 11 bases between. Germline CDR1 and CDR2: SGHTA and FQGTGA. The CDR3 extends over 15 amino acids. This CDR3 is CASSVDRSSGNTIYF. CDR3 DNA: TGTGCCAGCAGCGTCGACAGGAGCTCTGGAAACACCATATATTTT.

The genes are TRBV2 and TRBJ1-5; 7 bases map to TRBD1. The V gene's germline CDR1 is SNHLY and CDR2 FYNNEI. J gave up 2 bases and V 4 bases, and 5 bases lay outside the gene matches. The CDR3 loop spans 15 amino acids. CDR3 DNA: TGTGCCAGCAGTGTAGGGGACAGACGCAATCAGCCCCAGCATTTT. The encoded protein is CASSVGDRRNQPQHF.